The 4 T cell receptor beta chains below all came from one sample that was sequenced in a study of CD8 T cells in ankylosing spondylitis. Each CDR3 protein is one row after TCRdb ran MiXCR on the 5' RACE reads. The sample lists fewer than 250,000 distinct CDR3 sequences; 32% were seen once. Source material: blood, either unsorted or a sorted T cell fraction (not recorded which). All receptors come from a male donor with ankylosing spondylitis or in good health (not recorded which).

J is TRBJ2-5 and V is TRBV7-8; the match to TRBD1 covers 7 bases. The CDR3 covers 15 residues. The germline gives CDR1 SGHVS, CDR2 FQNEAQ. Germline trimming cut 1 base from V and 5 bases from J; bases unmatched to any gene: 7. CDR3 sequence reads: CASSLGRGLGETQYF. The DNA for the CDR3 is TGTGCCAGCAGCTTAGGCAGGGGGTTAGGGGAGACCCAGTACTTC.

This clonotype was seen more than once but under ten times. The rearrangement uses TRBV6-5 and TRBJ1-6, with 11 nucleotides matching TRBD1. This CDR3 comprises 17 residues. Germline V gene sequence: CDR1 MNHEY, CDR2 SVGAGI. The J segment lost 7 bases and the V segment lost 2 bases, leaving 7 bases of the junction unmatched. CDR3 DNA: TGTGCCAGCAGTTACGTCGGGACAGGGGGGACGAATTCACCCCTCCACTTT. This sequence encodes CASSYVGTGGTNSPLHF.

The gene calls are TRBV24-1 and TRBJ1-2, with no clear D. The ends were cut back, 1 base at V and 8 bases at J, with 10 bases in the middle. The germline CDR1 and CDR2 sequences are KGHDR and SFDVKD. The CDR3 runs to 13 residues. CDR3 sequence: CATSDFYSEGYTF. The CDR3 nucleotides read TGTGCCACCAGTGATTTCTACAGTGAGGGCTACACCTTC.

The V and J genes are TRBV4-1 and TRBJ1-6; 10 bases are a match to TRBD1. The V gene end was trimmed by 9 bases and the J gene end by 10 bases; junction bases not matched to a gene: 6. The CDR3 consists of 13 residues. Germline V gene sequence: CDR1 MGHRA, CDR2 YSYEKL. The CDR3 spells CASRTGGRSPLHF. The CDR3 DNA reads as TGCGCCAGTCGGACAGGGGGGCGCTCACCCCTCCACTTT.